This T cell receptor beta chain was observed in a study of Graves' ophthalmopathy and Graves' hyperthyroidism. Overall study context: Cases classed as stable hyperthyroidism had no ophthalmopathy within 18 months of follow-up. Points from the study as a whole: Thyroid clonotypes that were expanded above 0.001 frequency mostly also appeared in blood. The model reached 70.59% sensitivity and around 72% specificity for predicting ophthalmopathy progression.

V shed 10 bases and J shed 7 bases, with 13 bases lying between them. Germline values: CDR1 MDHEN, CDR2 SYDVKM. The CDR3 covers 11 residues. Diagnosis was based on clinical symptoms, serum thyroxine, TRAb, thyroid ultrasound and orbital computed tomography. RNA transcripts yielded amplified TCR beta CDR3 regions. After a first-round RT-PCR with HTBI primers, a second-round multiplex PCR was run. TCRdb used MiXCR to reprocess the multiplex PCR reads, holding one entry per CDR3 protein. The table has over a million distinct CDR3 sequences, about 38% seen once. Many counts were recorded for this clonotype. Its antigen is currently unknown.

The chain links TRBV28 to TRBJ1-1; D is possibly TRBD1 (5 bases). The sequencing input was peripheral blood or thyroid tissue (not recorded which). The clonotype originates from an adult man with Graves' hyperthyroidism. The CDR3 is CATQRGVEAFF. The CDR3 region has the DNA TGTGCCACCCAAAGAGGGGTTGAAGCTTTCTTT.